This T cell receptor beta chain was sequenced in a study of cytomegalovirus exposure and HLA in healthy donors. In regard to this clone: The target antigen is unknown.

V was shortened by 3 bases and J by 1 base, with 21 bases between the two germline ends. Germline CDR1 is MNHEY and CDR2 is SMNVEV (reference sequence). The CDR3 sequence is 18 residues long. PCR primers comprised 60 Vbeta and 13 Jbeta primers. Data came from immunoSEQ multiplex PCR; TCRdb stores just in-frame clones and leaves some out. Counted here are some 100,000 clones, around two thirds occurring once; the ten biggest clones make up 5.5%. Points from the study as a whole: HLA restriction was apparent for most CMV-associated TCR beta chains in a later analysis. In vitro work confirmed that a few CMV-associated chains recognize CMV antigens. Many donors shared some public TCRs, even though most TCR sequences were rare.

The chain links TRBV27 to TRBJ2-5, with D tentatively TRBD1 (5 bases). The clonotype comes from a woman aged 30 to 39 in good health and CMV-seropositive. The sequenced sample consisted of PBMCs. CDR3 sequence (DNA): TGTGCCAGCAGTTTCGGGCAAGGGGTACCAACACCCCAAGAGACCCAGTACTTC. This codes for CASSFGQGVPTPQETQYF.